Each of the 8 T cell receptor beta chains below was sequenced from the same sample in a study of PD-1 blockade in classical Hodgkin lymphoma. Each patient's relapse followed autologous stem cell transplantation, and brentuximab vedotin exposure varied. Libraries were prepared by immunoSEQ multiplex PCR; TCRdb keeps only in-frame clonotypes and omits some of them. The sample includes more than 90,000 clones, 81% of them seen just once. The sequences come from peripheral blood mononuclear cells (PBMCs), collected before the second cycle of nivolumab. These TCRs come from a human donor with classical Hodgkin lymphoma.

The rearrangement links TRBV5-1 to TRBJ2-6, with D unclear. With 4 bases removed from V and 0 bases from J, the gap between germline ends came to 14 bases. The CDR3 is 17 residues long. Germline CDR1 is SGHRS and CDR2 is YFSETQ. The CDR3 loop is CASSPQVGFSGANVLTF. CDR3 DNA: TGCGCCAGCAGCCCCCAGGTTGGGTTCTCTGGGGCCAACGTCCTGACTTTC.

The chain employs TRBV30 and TRBJ2-1; D is perhaps TRBD2 (5 bases). From germline, CDR1 is GTSNPN and CDR2 SVGIG (reference sequence). V lost 3 bases, J lost 6 bases, and 21 bases lay in between. The CDR3 totals 16 residues. The CDR3 sequence: CAWSYLGEMSGNEQFF. The CDR3 DNA reads TGTGCCTGGAGCTACCTTGGGGAGATGAGTGGCAATGAGCAGTTCTTC.

V usage is TRBV2 and J usage is TRBJ2-1; unclear D gene. The V gene lost 11 bases and the J gene lost 9 bases, with 14 bases spanning the gap. This CDR3 contains 11 residues. CDR1 and CDR2 from the germline V gene are SNHLY and FYNNEI. The CDR3 loop is CAGTAGVEQFF. In nucleotides, the CDR3 is TGTGCCGGTACGGCTGGAGTTGAGCAGTTCTTC. The full variable domain, in which reference TRBV2 and TRBJ2-1 provide the parts outside the CDR3, is EPEVTQTPSHQVTQMGQEVILRCVPISNHLYFYWYRQILGQKVEFLVSFYNNEISEKSEIFDDQFSVERPDGSNFTLKIRSTKLEDSAMYFCAGTAGVEQFFGPGTRLTVL.

The chain is built from TRBV10-3 and TRBJ1-2; D is unresolved. The CDR3 runs to 15 residues. V was trimmed by 0 bases and J by 8 bases, leaving 16 bases between them. Germline CDR1 reads ENHRY; CDR2 reads SYGVKD. CDR3 sequence reads: CAISESTDGWRGYTF. The CDR3 DNA sequence: TGTGCCATCAGTGAGTCGACCGACGGATGGCGGGGCTACACCTTC.

This clone was found many times. The V and J genes are TRBV20-1 and TRBJ2-1; D uncertain. The CDR3 totals 10 residues. Trimming shortened V by 6 bases and J by 7 bases, and 7 bases separated the two germline ends. Looked up from germline, CDR1 is DFQATT and CDR2 is SNEGSKA (reference sequence). The CDR3 region has the DNA TGCAGTGCGGCTAGGAATGAGCAGTTCTTC. Translating gives CSAARNEQFF.

The chain has TRBV30 and TRBJ1-5, with D possibly being TRBD1 (5 bases). The germline V gene encodes CDR1 GTSNPN and CDR2 SVGIG (reference sequence). V dropped 4 bases and J dropped 3 bases, with 13 bases sitting between them. The CDR3 length is 14 residues. CDR3 region: CAWTVGGINQPQHF. CDR3 DNA sequence: TGTGCCTGGACCGTCGGGGGGATCAATCAGCCCCAGCATTTT.

The chain uses TRBV5-1 and TRBJ2-2, with TRBD2 matching over 11 bases. Germline assignment: CDR1 SGHRS and CDR2 YFSETQ. V shed 0 bases and J 4 bases; nucleotides not matched to a gene: 2. The CDR3 contains 16 residues. The CDR3 bases are TGCGCCAGCAGCTTGGCACTAGCGGGAGTCACCGGGGAGCTGTTTTTT. Translating it yields CASSLALAGVTGELFF. Full variable domain (remainder filled in from reference TRBV5-1 and TRBJ2-2): KAGVTQTPRYLIKTRGQQVTLSCSPISGHRSVSWYQQTPGQGLQFLFEYFSETQRNKGNFPGRFSGRQFSNSRSEMNVSTLELGDSALYLCASSLALAGVTGELFFGEGSRLTVL.

The J gene is TRBJ2-4, the V gene TRBV28; 14 nucleotides line up with TRBD2. Germline V gives CDR1 MDHEN, CDR2 SYDVKM. CDR3 size: 18 residues. V shed 5 bases and J 0 bases; nucleotides not matched to a gene: 6. The CDR3: CASSPPGLAGVAKNIQYF. DNA for the CDR3: TGTGCCAGCAGTCCGCCGGGACTAGCGGGGGTAGCCAAAAACATTCAGTACTTC.